This T cell receptor (beta chain) was obtained from a study of T cells after yellow fever vaccination. Study-level information: Fractions of limited cellularity were prepared by means of SMART-Seq v4 Ultra Low Input.

Study-wide points: It was a small share of clonotypes that appeared in both CD4 and CD8 compartments. Subsequent booster samples again held most clones from primary vaccination (96% CD4, about 90% CD8).

A 5'RACE template-switching step, the method used to make TCR cDNA, added a universal primer site and UMIs. TCRdb analysed the 5' RACE reads with MiXCR anew, one entry per CDR3 protein. Of roughly 520,000 distinct CDR3 sequences listed, roughly a fifth were seen once; the top ten hold roughly a sixth. Points on this clonotype: Antigen specificity is unknown.

Trimming removed 3 bases at V and 6 bases at J, with 12 bases between. Germline assignment: CDR1 LNHNV and CDR2 YYDKDF (reference sequence). The CDR3 has 13 residues. Here the sequenced sample was PBMCs, taken approximately 22 days after the first yellow fever vaccination. The rearrangement joins TRBV15 to TRBJ2-7; D may be TRBD2 (6 bases). The TCR sequence derives from a young man who received the YFV17D yellow fever vaccine. CDR3 sequence (DNA): TGTGCCACCAGCAGCCGACTAGTGCGCGAGCAGTACTTC. The encoded protein is CATSSRLVREQYF. The full variable domain, its missing parts supplied by reference TRBV15 and TRBJ2-7, is DAMVIQNPRYQVTQFGKPVTLSCSQTLNHNVMYWYQQKSSQAPKLLFHYYDKDFNNEADTPDNFQSRRPNTSFCFLDIRSPGLGDTAMYLCATSSRLVREQYFGPGTRLTVT.